Presented here are 12 T cell receptor beta chains from one specimen sequenced in a study of blood T cell repertoires in COVID-19. TCRdb's copy holds only in-frame clones and misses some; the assay was immunoSEQ multiplex PCR. The sample shows approximately 240,000 clones, roughly nine tenths of them seen only once. The specimen sequenced was PBMCs or T cells enriched from blood (not recorded which). The receptor set was obtained from a woman between 18 and 29 years old in a cohort exposed to, infected with or recovered from COVID-19 (not recorded which).

The J gene is TRBJ2-1, the V gene TRBV6-5; TRBD1 aligns across 10 bases. Trimming took 6 bases from V and 6 from J; bases not matched to a gene: 5. From germline, CDR1 is MNHEY and CDR2 SVGAGI. This CDR3 contains 14 residues. The CDR3 DNA sequence: TGTGCCAGCAGAGCCGGGACAGGGGTCAATGAGCAGTTCTTC. Protein: CASRAGTGVNEQFF.

The chain links TRBV19 to TRBJ1-2; D may be TRBD1 (6 bases). This CDR3 has 13 residues. Germline lookup yields CDR1 LNHDA and CDR2 SQIVND (reference sequence). Trimming shortened V by 3 bases and J by 7 bases, and 12 bases separated the two germline ends. The CDR3 DNA sequence: TGTGCCAGTAGTATCGAGACAGGATCTGGCTACACCTTC. It codes for CASSIETGSGYTF.

This chain joins TRBV2 and TRBJ1-6, with 9 bases lining up with TRBD1. Germline CDR1 SNHLY, CDR2 FYNNEI. Unmatched junction bases numbered 3, after V lost 5 bases and J lost 1 base. This CDR3 spans 16 amino acids. CDR3 coding DNA: TGTGCCAGCAGTCTACAGGGGGCTTCCTATAATTCACCCCTCCACTTT. Amino acid sequence: CASSLQGASYNSPLHF.

The rearrangement joins TRBV7-6 to TRBJ2-1; possible D gene TRBD1, 5 bases. The CDR3 extends over 15 amino acids. Germline CDR1 is SGHVS and CDR2 is FNYEAQ. The germline V and J ends were trimmed by 1 base and 0 bases, with 7 bases remaining between them. The CDR3 nucleotides are TGTGCCAGCAGCTTAGACAGGAGCTCCTACAATGAGCAGTTCTTC. This gives the protein CASSLDRSSYNEQFF.

This clone was found a few times. The chain combines TRBV4-2 with TRBJ2-1, with D maybe TRBD1 (5 bases). The germline CDR1 and CDR2 sequences are LGHNA and YNFKEQ. The CDR3 is 15 residues long. V was pared by 1 base and J by 4 bases, with 11 bases between. CDR3 sequence reads: CASSQGGTAYNEQFF. In nucleotides, the CDR3 is TGTGCCAGCAGCCAAGGGGGCACAGCTTACAATGAGCAGTTCTTC.

V gene TRBV19 combines with J gene TRBJ1-4; D gene uncertain. Germline V gene sequence: CDR1 LNHDA, CDR2 SQIVND (reference sequence). The CDR3 runs to 13 residues. Trimming took off 3 bases at V and 8 bases at J, with 10 bases between the two ends. CDR3 sequence reads: CASSMKQTEKLFF. The CDR3 coding sequence is TGTGCCAGTAGTATGAAACAGACCGAAAAACTGTTTTTT. The whole variable domain, filled in from reference TRBV19 and TRBJ1-4, reads DGGITQSPKYLFRKEGQNVTLSCEQNLNHDAMYWYRQDPGQGLRLIYYSQIVNDFQKGDIAEGYSVSREKKESFPLTVTSAQKNPTAFYLCASSMKQTEKLFFGSGTQLSVL.

This chain's CDR3 is CASSIDRADEQYF. CDR3 nucleotide sequence: TGTGCCAGTAGTATCGACAGGGCCGACGAGCAGTACTTC. The rearrangement uses TRBV19 and TRBJ2-7; 7 bases map to TRBD1. The CDR3 is made up of 13 amino acids. With 3 bases clipped from V and 5 bases from J, the junction kept 4 bases outside the gene matches. CDR1 and CDR2 from the germline V gene are LNHDA and SQIVND (reference sequence). The full variable domain, with the rest looked up from reference TRBV19 and TRBJ2-7, is DGGITQSPKYLFRKEGQNVTLSCEQNLNHDAMYWYRQDPGQGLRLIYYSQIVNDFQKGDIAEGYSVSREKKESFPLTVTSAQKNPTAFYLCASSIDRADEQYFGPGTRLTVT.

This rearrangement joins TRBV5-1 to TRBJ2-1, with D perhaps matching TRBD2 (6 bases). This CDR3 comprises 15 residues. Germline loops: CDR1 SGHRS, CDR2 YFSETQ. V was shortened by 0 bases and J by 2 bases, with 9 bases between the two germline ends. The CDR3 spells CASSLGGLPYNEQFF. CDR3 nucleotide sequence: TGCGCCAGCAGCTTGGGGGGACTCCCCTACAATGAGCAGTTCTTC.

This sequence joins TRBV29-1 and TRBJ2-3; no clear D gene. Germline V CDR1 and CDR2: SQVTM, ANQGSEA. Trimming pared 7 bases from V and 4 bases from J, leaving 15 bases between. The CDR3 runs 13 residues. In DNA form, the CDR3 reads TGCAGCGGTGACCCCTCGGCGGCAGATACGCAGTATTTT. It encodes CSGDPSAADTQYF.

The J gene is TRBJ1-1, the V gene TRBV27; 7 bases map to TRBD1. The junction had 10 bases not matched to a gene; V was cut back by 2 bases and J by 10 bases. Germline V lookup: CDR1 MNHEY, CDR2 SMNVEV (reference sequence). The CDR3 runs to 14 residues. The CDR3: CASSLQGTDSVAFF. In nucleotides, the CDR3 is TGTGCCAGCAGTTTACAGGGGACAGATAGTGTAGCTTTCTTT.

The V and J genes are TRBV28 and TRBJ1-4, with a possible D match to TRBD1 (6 bases). This CDR3 is built from 16 residues. V was trimmed by 3 bases and J by 3 bases, leaving 14 bases between them. CDR1 and CDR2 (germline): MDHEN, SYDVKM. The CDR3 nucleotides read TGTGCCAGCAGTTTTTCAGGGGCCGAGGCTAATGAAAAACTGTTTTTT. This codes for CASSFSGAEANEKLFF.

The rearrangement uses TRBV4-2 and TRBJ2-7; 11 bases line up with TRBD2. CDR1 and CDR2 from the germline V gene are LGHNA and YNFKEQ. The CDR3 is 18 residues long. Germline trimming cut 3 bases from V and 2 bases from J; bases unmatched to any gene: 12. CDR3 nucleotide sequence: TGTGCCAGCAGCCAGGAGCCCGCTAGCGGGAGGAATACCTACGAGCAGTACTTC. It specifies CASSQEPASGRNTYEQYF.